The 4 T cell receptor beta chains below were found in one sample sequenced in a study of blood T cell repertoires in COVID-19. The repertoire was sequenced with immunoSEQ multiplex PCR; TCRdb's copy has only in-frame clones and lacks some. The sample records over 150,000 clones, more than 75% being singletons. Sequencing used peripheral blood. These receptors were obtained from a man between 60 and 70 years old with COVID-19, enrolled during active disease.

J is TRBJ1-2 and V is TRBV20-1; D might be TRBD1 (5 bases). This CDR3 has 16 residues. V shed 3 bases and J shed 2 bases, with 19 bases lying between them. Germline V gene sequence: CDR1 DFQATT, CDR2 SNEGSKA (reference sequence). Here the CDR3 DNA reads TGCAGTGCTAGTCGGACAAGGGGAACCACGAACTATGGCTACACCTTC. This gives the protein CSASRTRGTTNYGYTF.

The chain carries TRBV5-1 and TRBJ2-7; 7 bases line up with TRBD2. V trimming: 0 bases; J trimming: 4 bases; junction bases outside the gene matches: 7. The V gene's germline CDR1 is SGHRS and CDR2 YFSETQ. The CDR3 loop spans 15 amino acids. In DNA form, the CDR3 reads TGCGCCAGCAGCTTGGGACGCGGGAGATTGTACGAGCAGTACTTC. Protein: CASSLGRGRLYEQYF.

The rearrangement links TRBV18 to TRBJ2-2, with D maybe TRBD1 (5 bases). Germline V lookup: CDR1 KGHSH, CDR2 LQKENI. The V end was cut by 5 bases, the J end by 0 bases, with 13 bases between. This CDR3 is 16 amino acids long. Here the CDR3 reads CASSSRVTANTGELFF. CDR3 bases: TGTGCCAGCTCATCCAGGGTCACCGCGAACACCGGGGAGCTGTTTTTT. Full variable domain (remainder filled in from reference TRBV18 and TRBJ2-2): NAGVMQNPRHLVRRRGQEARLRCSPMKGHSHVYWYRQLPEEGLKFMVYLQKENIIDESGMPKERFSAEFPKEGPSILRIQQVVRGDSAAYFCASSSRVTANTGELFFGEGSRLTVL.

The chain uses TRBV28 and TRBJ2-5, with 9 bases identical to TRBD1. After removal of 6 bases from V and 1 base from J, the junction contained 6 bases not matched to a gene. This CDR3 contains 15 residues. Per germline, CDR1 MDHEN and CDR2 SYDVKM. CDR3 loop: CASSDRDRAQETQYF. CDR3 in DNA: TGTGCCAGCAGCGACCGGGACAGGGCCCAAGAGACCCAGTACTTC.